This is a list of T cell receptor beta chains from one sample in a study of T cells in Graves' hyperthyroidism and ophthalmopathy. One entry per CDR3 protein, called by TCRdb with MiXCR from the multiplex PCR reads. The table has 500,000 to 650,000 distinct CDR3 sequences, 17% seen once. The sequencing sample was made of blood. The receptor set was obtained from a woman aged 18 to 35 with Graves' ophthalmopathy. CDR3s leave out the opening cysteine and the closing phenylalanine or tryptophan.

V	J	CDR3
TRBV28	TRBJ1-1	ASSYGGRADTEAF
TRBV11-1	TRBJ2-7	ASSSQGPYEQY
TRBV19	TRBJ1-6	ASSGTAGSYNSPLH
TRBV27	TRBJ1-1	ASVSGGVGTEAF
TRBV4-1	TRBJ2-4	ASSQSQGLAKNIQY
TRBV29-1	TRBJ2-2	SYRTGPGELF
TRBV7-8	TRBJ2-1	ASVLGATYNEQF
TRBV20-1	TRBJ1-1	SARFTWGGTEAF
TRBV7-9	TRBJ1-1	ASSIRKGAKDGLNTEAF
TRBV5-1	TRBJ2-3	ASSLVSRGTSTDTQY
TRBV7-2	TRBJ2-4	ASSSGVTKNIQY
TRBV4-2	TRBJ2-1	ASSQDFQSYNEQF
TRBV7-2	TRBJ2-2	ASSLYPGTGELF
TRBV6-6	TRBJ2-1	ASSYSEGERLSYNEQF
TRBV20-1	TRBJ2-1	SAPGLGGNEQF
TRBV28	TRBJ2-5	ASSFRYGQETQY
TRBV13	TRBJ1-1	ASSRAGDTEAF